A single sample gave rise to the 5 T cell receptor beta chains below, sequenced in a study of breast tumors, draining lymph nodes, adjacent tissues. In TCRdb, the multiplex PCR reads were re-called with MiXCR into one record per CDR3 protein. The data show under 150,000 distinct CDR3 sequences, under 25% seen once. Axillary draining lymph nodes of breast cancer patients supplied the node samples. The sequenced sample consisted of axillary lymph node tissue. These receptors were obtained from a female donor with breast cancer. Some clones in this sample may be carry-over from other donors' samples.

This clonotype was observed at least ten times. V is TRBV5-4 and J is TRBJ2-2; tentatively, D is TRBD1 or TRBD2 (5 bases each). CDR1 SGHNT and CDR2 YYREEE come from the germline V gene (reference sequence). The CDR3 sequence is 15 residues long. The ends were cut back, 2 bases at V and 4 bases at J, with 12 bases in the middle. The CDR3 DNA sequence: TGTGCCAGCAGCTTCGGTGGGGCGGGCACCGGGGAGCTGTTTTTT. Translation gives CASSFGGAGTGELFF.

Comment on this clonotype: A clone one base away is much larger, so this may be a read error. The CDR3 end shows no conserved phenylalanine or tryptophan, and so a read error is likely. The chain joins TRBV20-1 to TRBJ2-5; no definite D call. The CDR3 is 11 residues long. Germline CDR1 DFQATT, CDR2 SNEGSKA (reference sequence). V lost 1 base and J 5 bases, leaving 5 bases between the germline ends. This chain's CDR3 is CSARVRETQYL. In DNA, the CDR3 is TGCAGTGCTAGAGTTAGGGAGACCCAGTACCTC.

The table lists this clonotype with many counts. CDR3: CASKDSPKETQYF. Written as DNA, the CDR3 is TGTGCCAGCAAAGACAGCCCCAAAGAGACCCAGTACTTC. The chain carries TRBV11-2 and TRBJ2-5; perhaps TRBD1 as D (5 bases). Germline V CDR1 and CDR2: SGHAT, FQNNGV. This CDR3 has 13 residues. The V end was cut by 7 bases, the J end by 3 bases, with 12 bases between. The full variable domain, its missing parts supplied by reference TRBV11-2 and TRBJ2-5, is EAGVAQSPRYKIIEKRQSVAFWCNPISGHATLYWYQQILGQGPKLLIQFQNNGVVDDSQLPKDRFSAERLKGVDSTLKIQPAKLEDSAVYLCASKDSPKETQYFGPGTRLLVL.

This clonotype was observed at least ten times. The gene calls are TRBV20-1 and TRBJ1-2, with 7 bases that match TRBD1. Germline V gene sequence: CDR1 DFQATT, CDR2 SNEGSKA (reference sequence). The V gene end was trimmed by 6 bases and the J gene end by 5 bases; junction bases not matched to a gene: 6. This CDR3 is built from 12 residues. Here the CDR3 DNA reads TGCAGTGCCCGGACAGGCGTTTATGGCTACACCTTC. Its protein is CSARTGVYGYTF.

The chain is built from TRBV20-1 and TRBJ2-5, with 8 bases that match TRBD1. This CDR3 is 15 amino acids long. After removal of 2 bases from V and 5 bases from J, the junction contained 10 bases not matched to a gene. CDR1 and CDR2 from the germline V gene are DFQATT and SNEGSKA (reference sequence). The chain's CDR3 is CSARPIDRGPETQYF. The CDR3 DNA reads TGCAGTGCTAGACCGATCGACAGGGGCCCTGAGACCCAGTACTTC.